What follows are 5 T cell receptor beta chains derived from one specimen sequenced in a study of T cells in Graves' hyperthyroidism and ophthalmopathy. Amplification targeted TCR beta CDR3 regions from RNA transcripts. The TCR CDR3 first-round RT-PCR relied on the HTBI primer set. One entry per CDR3 protein, called by TCRdb with MiXCR from the multiplex PCR reads. This table has 250,000 to 350,000 distinct CDR3 sequences, approximately 17% appearing once. Sequencing was carried out using blood. These receptors all stem from an older woman with Graves' ophthalmopathy.

Ten or more counts support this clonotype. The chain carries TRBV7-9 and TRBJ2-3; D gene unclear. This CDR3 spans 14 amino acids. Per the germline V gene, CDR1 is SEHNR and CDR2 is FQNEAQ (reference sequence). Trimming removed 3 bases from V and 1 base from J, with 8 bases in between. The CDR3 region is CASSLHGGTDTQYF. The CDR3 nucleotides read TGTGCCAGCAGCTTGCATGGGGGCACAGATACGCAGTATTTT.

This clonotype was detected only a few times. The rearrangement links TRBV2 to TRBJ1-2; D not certain. The CDR3 runs to 14 residues. Germline V CDR1 and CDR2: SNHLY, FYNNEI. The V end lost 4 bases, the J end lost 4 bases, and 13 bases lay between the germline ends. The CDR3 reads CASSVGNQRYGYTF. CDR3 coding DNA: TGTGCCAGCAGTGTGGGGAATCAGCGCTATGGCTACACCTTC.

This clonotype was detected a few times. The J gene is TRBJ2-1, the V gene TRBV4-3; D not certain. Trimming took off 4 bases at V and 2 bases at J, with 21 bases between the two ends. Germline CDR1 is LGHNA and CDR2 is YSLEER. The CDR3 consists of 18 residues. The chain's CDR3 is CASSLPPHGQSPYNEQFF. For the CDR3, the DNA is TGCGCCAGCAGCCTTCCCCCCCACGGCCAGAGCCCCTACAATGAGCAGTTCTTC.

This clonotype was counted only a few times. The chain has TRBV7-3 and TRBJ2-2; D unclear. CDR1 is SGHTA, CDR2 FQGTGA, per germline. V was pared by 7 bases and J by 8 bases, with 11 bases between. CDR3 length: 12 amino acids. The CDR3 spells CASTTNGGELFF. CDR3 DNA: TGTGCCAGCACCACCAATGGGGGGGAGCTGTTTTTT.

The table lists this clonotype with a few counts. The chain combines TRBV29-1 with TRBJ2-5; D remains ambiguous. Looked up from germline, CDR1 is SQVTM and CDR2 is ANQGSEA. CDR3 length equals 11 residues. Trimming removed 5 bases at V and 5 bases at J, with 9 bases between. This CDR3 is CSVTDPETQYF. As DNA, the CDR3 is TGCAGCGTTACCGATCCGGAGACCCAGTACTTC.